A single sample is the source of the 22 T cell receptor beta chains below, sequenced in a study of tissue T cells after allogeneic stem cell transplantation (dated by TCRdb to about 2022). This specimen's time point label, per the study, means: mouse harvest day 7 after allogeneic transplant. Each mouse graft consisted of 10^7 T-cell-depleted bone marrow cells plus 10^6 splenic CD5+ T cells and was given by tail vein injection. The method was the immunoSEQ multiplex PCR assay. The table comes from immuneACCESS by way of TCRdb, which keeps in-frame sequences with V and J called. Part of the clones is missing from these tables; in studies checked, under half for an unresolved V gene and the rest for unknown reasons. The sample table contains approximately 11,000 clones; only one count was recorded for more than 30% of them. Approximately 1.7% of the sample is in the top ten clones. The material sequenced was skin. These receptors all stem from a female BALB/c mouse given C57BL/6 T cells with graft-versus-host disease after an allogeneic hematopoietic cell transplant.

Notes on this clone: The gene names given are mouse names. The read ends 1 residue before the CDR3 terminus; that terminus is restored from the germline J gene. The genes are TRBV13-2 and TRBJ2-1, with 8 nucleotides matching TRBD2. Germline CDR1 is NNHNN and CDR2 is SYGAGS (reference sequence). Trimming removed 0 bases from V and 9 bases from J; junction bases left unmatched: 8. The length of the CDR3 is 15 residues. The DNA read from the CDR3 is TGTGCCAGCGGTGATGCTGCGGGGGGGCGGGGTGAGCAGTTC. Translating it yields CASGDAAGGRGEQF. The whole CDR3 protein reads CASGDAAGGRGEQFF.

Of note for this clone: Gene names are mouse gene names. The CDR3 goes on 1 residue after the read ends, and that part is filled in from the germline J gene. The chain uses TRBV3 and TRBJ2-3, with 10 bases fitting TRBD2. The CDR3 consists of 15 residues. Looked up from germline, CDR1 is SNHLY and CDR2 is FYNGKV (reference sequence). V trimming: 4 bases; J trimming: 2 bases; junction bases outside the gene matches: 3. The part of the CDR3 DNA that was read is TGTGCCAGCAGCTCGGGACTGGGGCTTGCAGAAACGCTGTAT. It encodes CASSSGLGLAETLY. The whole CDR3 sequence is CASSSGLGLAETLYF. The entire variable domain, with the rest obtained from reference TRBV3 and TRBJ2-3, is as follows: GPKVLQIPSHQIIDMGQMVTLNCDPVSNHLYFYWYKQILGQQMEFLVNFYNGKVMEKSKLFKDQFSVERPDGSYFTLKIQPTALEDSAVYFCASSSGLGLAETLYFGSGTRLTVL.

This clone has only a few counts. The genes and germline here are from mouse. The sequence runs out 1 residue before the end of the CDR3; the remainder is reconstructed from the germline J gene. The V and J genes are TRBV3 and TRBJ1-3; possible D gene TRBD1, 6 bases. V shed 2 bases and J shed 4 bases, with 9 bases lying between them. The germline gives CDR1 SNHLY, CDR2 FYNGKV (reference sequence). The CDR3 extends over 14 amino acids. The CDR3 is CASSLIGGGNTLYF. Incomplete CDR3 DNA: TGTGCCAGCAGCTTAATTGGGGGCGGAAATACGCTCTAT. The full variable domain, rest sourced from reference TRBV3 and TRBJ1-3, is GPKVLQIPSHQIIDMGQMVTLNCDPVSNHLYFYWYKQILGQQMEFLVNFYNGKVMEKSKLFKDQFSVERPDGSYFTLKIQPTALEDSAVYFCASSLIGGGNTLYFGEGSRLIVV.

A single count supports this clone. Germline and genes: mouse. The read halts 1 residue ahead of the CDR3 end, with the missing end drawn from the germline J gene. The V and J genes are TRBV26 and TRBJ2-5, with D perhaps assigned TRBD1 or TRBD2 (6 bases each). The CDR3 loop spans 13 amino acids. The ends were cut back, 5 bases at V and 2 bases at J, with 8 bases in the middle. Germline values: CDR1 KGHPV, CDR2 FQNQEV (reference sequence). CDR3 DNA (partial): TGTGCCAGCAGTGGGGGCGGCCAAGACACCCAGTAC. Its translation: CASSGGGQDTQY. The whole CDR3 sequence reads CASSGGGQDTQYF.

This clone was seen more than once but under ten times. Here the gene names and germline are mouse. The read ends 1 residue early relative to the CDR3; the germline J gene fills the gap. The genes are TRBV23 and TRBJ2-2; the DNA was not compared with TRBD1, the D call given in the table. This CDR3 has 14 amino acids. Germline V gene lookup returns CDR1 KGHTA and CDR2 FQNQQP. The DNA read from the CDR3 is TGCTCCAGCAGTCAAGAGGGAAACACCGGGCAGCTCTAC. Protein: CSSSQEGNTGQLY. The CDR3, in full, reads CSSSQEGNTGQLYF. The complete variable domain, with remaining parts taken from reference TRBV23 and TRBJ2-2, reads DAAVTQKPRYLIKMKGQEAEMKCIPEKGHTAVFWYQQKQSKELKFLIYFQNQQPLDQIDMVKERFSAVCPSSSLCSLGIRTCEAEDSALYLCSSSQEGNTGQLYFGEGSKLTVL.

Worth noting for this clone: The CDR3 carries no conserved terminal phenylalanine or tryptophan, so it likely arises from a read error. The DNA is left out, because the CDR3 cannot be placed on it with certainty; the CDR3 is given as TCRdb lists it. Genes and germline come from the mouse. J is TRBJ2-6 and V is TRBV5; no check of the table's D call, TRBD1, against the DNA was made. TRBJ2-6 is a recognized pseudogene. The CDR3 adds up to 13 amino acids, both ends counted. The V gene's germline CDR1 is LGHNA and CDR2 YNLKQL (reference sequence). The CDR3 reads CASSQARALALTD.

There are a few counts of this clone. Here the gene names and germline are mouse. The read ends 1 residue before the CDR3 terminus; that terminus is restored from the germline J gene. The chain is built from TRBV13-2 and TRBJ1-5; 7 nucleotides agree with TRBD1. CDR3 length equals 15 residues. With 3 bases clipped from V and 2 bases from J, the junction kept 5 bases outside the gene matches. The V gene's germline CDR1 is NNHNN and CDR2 SYGAGS (reference sequence). Partial CDR3 DNA: TGTGCCAGCGGTGGGGGACAGTTCCACAACCAGGCTCCGCTT. Translating gives CASGGGQFHNQAPL. The whole CDR3 region reads CASGGGQFHNQAPLF.

Points on this clone: Germline and genes here are mouse. The read terminates 1 residue before the CDR3 end, so the remaining end is supplied by the germline J gene. This chain joins TRBV1 and TRBJ1-2; D ambiguous. Trimming left V 2 bases short and J 0 bases short, with 4 bases between. The CDR3 has 13 amino acids. Germline lookup yields CDR1 NSQYPW and CDR2 LRSPGD (reference sequence). CDR3 sequence: CTCSASANSDYTF. Partial CDR3 DNA: TGCACCTGCAGTGCATCCGCAAACTCCGACTACACC.

Notes on this clone: The gene names here belong to mouse. The read is 1 residue too short to cover the CDR3 end, so that end is filled in from the germline J gene. J is TRBJ2-5 and V is TRBV5; D tentatively reads TRBD1 or TRBD2 (6 bases each). The CDR3 consists of 14 residues. V shed 0 bases and J shed 6 bases, with 10 bases lying between them. Germline CDR1 reads LGHNA; CDR2 reads YNLKQL (reference sequence). CDR3 DNA, as far as it was read: TGTGCCAGCAGCCAAGAGGGGGCGCAGGACACCCAGTAC. Its protein product is CASSQEGAQDTQY. The full CDR3 reads CASSQEGAQDTQYF.

Concerning this clone itself: Genes and germline come from the mouse. The CDR3 end falls 1 residue outside the read, so it is completed with the germline J gene. The chain joins TRBV3 to TRBJ2-3; 12 bases agree with TRBD2. CDR1 is SNHLY and CDR2 is FYNGKV in the germline V gene (reference sequence). CDR3 size: 17 residues. J gave up 0 bases and V 3 bases, and 4 bases lay outside the gene matches. The part of the CDR3 DNA that was read is TGTGCCAGCAGCTTCGGGACTGGGGGGTCTAGTGCAGAAACGCTGTAT. This translates into CASSFGTGGSSAETLY. The CDR3 in its entirety is CASSFGTGGSSAETLYF.

Concerning this clone itself: Each gene name is a mouse one. The CDR3 end is not reached by the read, which stops 1 residue before it; the germline J gene fills it in. The chain is built from TRBV26 and TRBJ2-5, with D tentatively TRBD1 (6 bases). This CDR3 spans 14 amino acids. Germline CDR1 reads KGHPV; CDR2 reads FQNQEV (reference sequence). Trimming removed 0 bases from V and 5 bases from J, with 9 bases in between. The part of the CDR3 DNA that was read is TGTGCCAGCAGTCTGTCAACAGGGCCAGACACCCAGTAC. This codes for CASSLSTGPDTQY. The CDR3 reads in full as CASSLSTGPDTQYF.

Worth noting for this clone: Here the gene names and germline are mouse. The observed sequence ends 1 residue before the CDR3 terminus, with the missing tail filled in from the germline J gene. This chain links TRBV26 with TRBJ2-2; 11 bases agree with TRBD1. V trimming: 6 bases; J trimming: 4 bases; junction bases outside the gene matches: 4. The germline V gene encodes CDR1 KGHPV and CDR2 FQNQEV (reference sequence). The CDR3 length is 15 residues. The CDR3 bases that were read are TGTGCCAGCAGCCCTGGGACAGGGGGCACCGGGCAGCTCTAC. This translates into CASSPGTGGTGQLY. The full CDR3 protein is CASSPGTGGTGQLYF.

Concerning this clone itself: Germline and genes here are mouse. The read halts 1 residue ahead of the CDR3 end, with the missing end drawn from the germline J gene. J is TRBJ2-5 and V is TRBV14; tentative D call: TRBD1 (6 bases). The V gene's germline CDR1 is SGHDT and CDR2 FRDEAV. The germline V and J ends were trimmed by 4 bases and 2 bases, with 11 bases remaining between them. This CDR3 region has 14 residues. CDR3 DNA, as far as it was read: TGTGCCAGCAGTCGCAGGGGTGGCCAAGACACCCAGTAC. This encodes CASSRRGGQDTQY. The whole CDR3 is CASSRRGGQDTQYF.

By share, this clone ranks as medium-sized. The genes are named according to mouse. The read comes to an end 1 residue before the CDR3 does, leaving the germline J gene to fill in the end. V usage is TRBV24 and J usage is TRBJ2-7; 7 positions agree with TRBD1. This CDR3 region has 14 residues. J lost 0 bases, V lost 4 bases, and 3 bases had no gene match. Germline values: CDR1 KGHTA, CDR2 FRNEEI. CDR3 DNA (partial): TGTGCCAGCAGTCACCGGGACAGCTCCTATGAACAGTAC. It yields the protein CASSHRDSSYEQY. The full CDR3 protein is CASSHRDSSYEQYF.

In this sample, this clone turned up once. Each gene name is a mouse one. The read finishes 1 residue shy of the CDR3 end, and the germline J gene is used to complete it. The rearrangement joins TRBV26 to TRBJ2-5; the D gene is possibly TRBD1 (5 bases). V lost 6 bases, J lost 5 bases, and 15 bases lay in between. Germline V CDR1 and CDR2: KGHPV, FQNQEV (reference sequence). This CDR3 is built from 14 residues. CDR3 in amino acids: CASSLGQGGDTQYF. The CDR3 DNA, read in part, is TGTGCCAGCAGCCTAGGCCAGGGAGGAGACACCCAGTAC.

Only a few counts were recorded for this clone. The listed genes are named as in mouse. CDR3 DNA (partial): TGTGCCAGCAGTCTGGACAGGGGGCGGGACACCCAGTAC. Protein sequence: CASSLDRGRDTQY. The complete CDR3 sequence is CASSLDRGRDTQYF. This chain links TRBV14 with TRBJ2-5, with 11 bases aligning to TRBD1. With the read ending 1 residue before the CDR3 end, the germline J gene is used to fill in that end. V gave up 4 bases and J gave up 6 bases; unmatched junction bases: 4. The CDR3 runs 14 residues. CDR1 is SGHDT and CDR2 is FRDEAV in the germline V gene.

This clone has a handful of counts. The gene names here belong to mouse. The read ends 1 residue before the CDR3 terminus; that terminus is restored from the germline J gene. The J gene is TRBJ1-1, the V gene TRBV3, with D maybe TRBD1 (6 bases). V was shortened by 5 bases and J by 1 base, with 8 bases between the two germline ends. The V gene's germline CDR1 is SNHLY and CDR2 FYNGKV (reference sequence). This CDR3 region has 13 residues. The sequenced part of the CDR3 DNA is TGTGCCAGCAGCCCACAGGGAAACACAGAAGTCTTC. Translating gives CASSPQGNTEVF. The whole CDR3 protein reads CASSPQGNTEVFF.

There are a few counts of this clone. Mouse names are used for the genes. CDR3 DNA (partial): TGTGCCAGCAGTCTGTCCCAGGAGGAGAACTATGCTGAGCAGTTC. Its protein is CASSLSQEENYAEQF. The full CDR3 sequence reads CASSLSQEENYAEQFF. V is TRBV24 and J is TRBJ2-1, with D uncertain. The observed sequence ends 1 residue before the CDR3 terminus, with the missing tail filled in from the germline J gene. The germline V gene has CDR1 KGHTA and CDR2 FRNEEI. This CDR3 comprises 16 residues. V lost 1 base, J lost 1 base, and 11 bases lay in between.

A remark on this clone: These gene names are mouse names. The read gets to within 1 residue of the CDR3 end, and the germline J gene fills in the rest. This chain links TRBV1 with TRBJ2-7; 12 bases are a match to TRBD1. There are 15 residues in the CDR3. CDR1 and CDR2 (germline): NSQYPW, LRSPGD (reference sequence). Trimming cost V 2 bases and J 7 bases; bases outside gene matches: 6. This CDR3 is CTCSAIRDRGREQYF. The CDR3 bases that were read are TGCACCTGCAGTGCAATCCGGGACAGGGGGCGCGAACAGTAC. Together with reference TRBV1 and TRBJ2-7, the CDR3 gives the full variable domain: VTLLEQNPRWRLVPRGQAVNLRCILKNSQYPWMSWYQQDLQKQLQWLFTLRSPGDKEVKSLPGADYLATRVTDTELRLQVANMSQGRTLYCTCSAIRDRGREQYFGPGTRLTVL.

As for this clone: The genes and germline here are from mouse. The read is 1 residue too short to cover the CDR3 end, so that end is filled in from the germline J gene. The J gene is TRBJ2-5, the V gene TRBV31, with 8 bases that match TRBD2. Per germline, CDR1 GKSSPN and CDR2 SITVG. The CDR3 is made up of 16 amino acids. V lost 0 bases and J lost 0; bases outside the gene matches: 5. Partial CDR3 DNA: TGTGCCTGGAGTCTAGAACTGGGGGTTAACCAAGACACCCAGTAC. It encodes CAWSLELGVNQDTQY. The CDR3 in full is CAWSLELGVNQDTQYF.

Only a few counts were recorded for this clone. Gene names and germline match the mouse. From the germline J gene comes the end of the CDR3, since the read stops 1 residue before it. This sequence joins TRBV1 and TRBJ2-5; weak D call: TRBD2 (7 bases). CDR1 is NSQYPW and CDR2 is LRSPGD in the germline V gene (reference sequence). This CDR3 is built from 15 residues. V was pared by 5 bases and J by 1 base, with 13 bases between. Incomplete CDR3 DNA: TGCACCTGCAGTCTCGAGGGGGGCGACCAAGACACCCAGTAC. Protein product: CTCSLEGGDQDTQY. The whole CDR3 protein is CTCSLEGGDQDTQYF.

This clone appeared a few times. The germline and genes are mouse ones. The read falls 1 residue short of the CDR3 end, and the missing part is taken from the germline J gene. The chain couples TRBV23 to TRBJ2-3; TRBD2, as called in the table, went unchecked against the DNA. This CDR3 has 15 amino acids. CDR1 is KGHTA and CDR2 is FQNQQP in the germline V gene. The CDR3 spells CSSSWTGASAETLYF. Incomplete CDR3 DNA: TGCTCCAGCAGTTGGACTGGGGCTAGTGCAGAAACGCTGTAT.